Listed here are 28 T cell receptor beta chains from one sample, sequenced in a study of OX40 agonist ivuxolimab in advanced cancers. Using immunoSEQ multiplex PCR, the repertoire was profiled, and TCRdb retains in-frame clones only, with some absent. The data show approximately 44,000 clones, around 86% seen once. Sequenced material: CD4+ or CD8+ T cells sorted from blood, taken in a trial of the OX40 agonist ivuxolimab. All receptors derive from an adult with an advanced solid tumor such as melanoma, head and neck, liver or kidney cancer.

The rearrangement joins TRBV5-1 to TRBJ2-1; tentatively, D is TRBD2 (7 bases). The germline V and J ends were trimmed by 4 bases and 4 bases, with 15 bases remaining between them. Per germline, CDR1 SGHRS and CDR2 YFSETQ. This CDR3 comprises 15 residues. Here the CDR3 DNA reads TGCGCCAGCAGCGTACAGGGAGGGGATTACAATGAGCAGTTCTTC. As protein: CASSVQGGDYNEQFF.

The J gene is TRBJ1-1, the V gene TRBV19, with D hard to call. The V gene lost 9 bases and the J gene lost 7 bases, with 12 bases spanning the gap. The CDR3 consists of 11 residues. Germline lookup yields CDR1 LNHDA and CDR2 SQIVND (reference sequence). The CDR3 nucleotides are TGTGCCAGCAGCGGACTTTTTGAAGCTTTCTTT. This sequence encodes CASSGLFEAFF.

CDR3 nucleotide sequence: TGTGCCAGCAGCTTGGAGGGCTACACCTTC. Protein sequence: CASSLEGYTF. V usage is TRBV7-9 and J usage is TRBJ1-2; D is ambiguous. The CDR3 is made up of 10 amino acids. The V end lost 3 bases, the J end lost 8 bases, and 4 bases lay between the germline ends. Germline V gene data show CDR1 as SEHNR and CDR2 as FQNEAQ (reference sequence).

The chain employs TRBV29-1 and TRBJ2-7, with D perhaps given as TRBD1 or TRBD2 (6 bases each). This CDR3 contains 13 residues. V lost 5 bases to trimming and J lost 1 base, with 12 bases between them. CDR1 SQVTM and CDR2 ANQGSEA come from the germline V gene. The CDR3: CSVLWGASYEQYF. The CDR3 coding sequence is TGCAGCGTTTTGTGGGGGGCTTCCTACGAGCAGTACTTC.

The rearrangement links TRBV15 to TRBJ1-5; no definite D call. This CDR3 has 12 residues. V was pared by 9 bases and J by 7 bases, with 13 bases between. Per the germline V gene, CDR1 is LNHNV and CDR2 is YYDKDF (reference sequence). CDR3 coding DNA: TGTGCCACAGCGGACGGGGTGCAGCCCCAGCATTTT. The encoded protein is CATADGVQPQHF.

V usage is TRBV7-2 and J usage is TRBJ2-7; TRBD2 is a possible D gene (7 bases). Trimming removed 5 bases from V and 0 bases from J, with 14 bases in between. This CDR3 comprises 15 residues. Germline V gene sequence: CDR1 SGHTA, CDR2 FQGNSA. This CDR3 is CASSPWGGRSYEQYF. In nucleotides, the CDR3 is TGTGCCAGCAGCCCCTGGGGGGGCCGCTCCTACGAGCAGTACTTC.

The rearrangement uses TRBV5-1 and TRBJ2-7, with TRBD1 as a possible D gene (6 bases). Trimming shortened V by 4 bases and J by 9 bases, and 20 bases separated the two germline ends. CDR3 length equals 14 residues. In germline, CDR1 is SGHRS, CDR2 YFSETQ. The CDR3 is CASSVGTRRTGQYF. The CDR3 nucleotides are TGCGCCAGCAGCGTCGGGACAAGGAGAACGGGGCAGTACTTC. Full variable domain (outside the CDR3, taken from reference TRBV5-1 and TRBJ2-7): KAGVTQTPRYLIKTRGQQVTLSCSPISGHRSVSWYQQTPGQGLQFLFEYFSETQRNKGNFPGRFSGRQFSNSRSEMNVSTLELGDSALYLCASSVGTRRTGQYFGPGTRLTVT.

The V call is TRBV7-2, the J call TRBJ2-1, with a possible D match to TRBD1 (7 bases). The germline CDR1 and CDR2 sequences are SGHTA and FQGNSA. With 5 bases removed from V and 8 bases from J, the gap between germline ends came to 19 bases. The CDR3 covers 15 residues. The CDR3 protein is CASSLGAGGIDEQFF. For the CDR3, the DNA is TGTGCCAGCAGCCTTGGGGCAGGGGGGATCGATGAGCAGTTCTTC.

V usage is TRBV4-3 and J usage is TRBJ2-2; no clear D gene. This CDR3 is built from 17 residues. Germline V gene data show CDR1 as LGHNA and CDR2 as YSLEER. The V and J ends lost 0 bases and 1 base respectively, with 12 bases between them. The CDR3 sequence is CASSQDPEAWNTGELFF. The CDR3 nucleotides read TGCGCCAGCAGCCAAGATCCGGAAGCGTGGAACACCGGGGAGCTGTTTTTT.

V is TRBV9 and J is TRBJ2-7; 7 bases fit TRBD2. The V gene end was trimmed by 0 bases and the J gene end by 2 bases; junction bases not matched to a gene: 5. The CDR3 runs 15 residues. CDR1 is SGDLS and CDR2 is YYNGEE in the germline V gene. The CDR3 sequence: CASSVGASGTYEQYF. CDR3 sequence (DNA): TGTGCCAGCAGCGTAGGAGCTAGCGGAACCTACGAGCAGTACTTC.

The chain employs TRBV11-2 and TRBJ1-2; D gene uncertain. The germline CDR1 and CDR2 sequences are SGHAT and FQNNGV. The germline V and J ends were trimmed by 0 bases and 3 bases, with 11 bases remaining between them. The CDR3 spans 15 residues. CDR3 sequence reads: CASSLDPAADYGYTF. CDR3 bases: TGTGCCAGCAGCTTAGATCCGGCCGCCGACTATGGCTACACCTTC.

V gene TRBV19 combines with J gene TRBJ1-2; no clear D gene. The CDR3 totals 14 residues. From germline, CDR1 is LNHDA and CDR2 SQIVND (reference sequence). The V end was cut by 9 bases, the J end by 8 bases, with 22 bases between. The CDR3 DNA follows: TGTGCCAGCGGGGAGCCCCAAGGTCTCGGGGGCTACACCTTC. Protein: CASGEPQGLGGYTF.

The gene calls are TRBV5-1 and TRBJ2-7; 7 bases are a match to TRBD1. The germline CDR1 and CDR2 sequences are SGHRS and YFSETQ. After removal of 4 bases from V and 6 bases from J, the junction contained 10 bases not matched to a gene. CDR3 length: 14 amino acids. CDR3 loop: CASSTTGQDREQYF. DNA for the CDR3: TGCGCCAGCAGCACCACTGGACAGGATCGCGAGCAGTACTTC.

This CDR3 reads CASSLGQPPFHTEAFF. CDR3 DNA: TGTGCCAGCAGTTTGGGCCAGCCGCCGTTCCACACTGAAGCTTTCTTT. The chain recombines TRBV28 with TRBJ1-1, with D unresolved. The CDR3 loop spans 16 amino acids. Looked up from germline, CDR1 is MDHEN and CDR2 is SYDVKM. The V end was cut by 3 bases, the J end by 3 bases, with 17 bases between.

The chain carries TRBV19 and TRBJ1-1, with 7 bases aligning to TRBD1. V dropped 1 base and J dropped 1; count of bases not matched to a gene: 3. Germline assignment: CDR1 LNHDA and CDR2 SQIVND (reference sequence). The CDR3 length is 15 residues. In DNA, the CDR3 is TGTGCCAGTAGTATAGGGGACAGACCGAACACTGAAGCTTTCTTT. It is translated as CASSIGDRPNTEAFF.

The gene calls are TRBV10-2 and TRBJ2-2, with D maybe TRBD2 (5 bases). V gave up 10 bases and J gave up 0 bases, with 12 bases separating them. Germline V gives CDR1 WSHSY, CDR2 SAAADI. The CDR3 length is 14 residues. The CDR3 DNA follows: TGCGCCACTAGCCGCGATTCGAACACCGGGGAGCTGTTTTTT. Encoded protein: CATSRDSNTGELFF.

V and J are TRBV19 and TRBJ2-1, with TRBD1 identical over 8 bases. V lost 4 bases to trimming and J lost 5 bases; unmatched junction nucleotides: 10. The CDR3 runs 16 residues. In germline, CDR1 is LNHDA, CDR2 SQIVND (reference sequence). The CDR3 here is CASSTRDRTLHNEQFF. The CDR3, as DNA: TGTGCCAGTAGTACCCGGGACAGGACTCTCCACAATGAGCAGTTCTTC.

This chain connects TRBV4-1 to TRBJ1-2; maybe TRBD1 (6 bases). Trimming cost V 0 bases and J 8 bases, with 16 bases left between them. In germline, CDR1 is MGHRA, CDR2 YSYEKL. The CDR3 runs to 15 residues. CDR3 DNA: TGCGCCAGCAGCCAAGACCCGGCGGGGGGCGGGGGCTACACCTTC. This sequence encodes CASSQDPAGGGGYTF.

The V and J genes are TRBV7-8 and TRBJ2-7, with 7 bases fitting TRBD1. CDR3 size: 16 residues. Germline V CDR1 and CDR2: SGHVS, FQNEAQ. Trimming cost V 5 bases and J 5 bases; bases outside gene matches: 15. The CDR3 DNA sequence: TGTGCCAGCAGCGCCGGGGCCGCAGGGGGTAAGAACGAGCAGTACTTC. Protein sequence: CASSAGAAGGKNEQYF.

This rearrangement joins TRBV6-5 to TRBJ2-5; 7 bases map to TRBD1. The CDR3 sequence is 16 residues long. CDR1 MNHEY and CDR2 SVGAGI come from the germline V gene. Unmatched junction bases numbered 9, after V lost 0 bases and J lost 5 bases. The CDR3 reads CASSYSGQEVLETQYF. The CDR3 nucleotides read TGTGCCAGCAGTTACTCCGGACAGGAGGTCTTGGAGACCCAGTACTTC.

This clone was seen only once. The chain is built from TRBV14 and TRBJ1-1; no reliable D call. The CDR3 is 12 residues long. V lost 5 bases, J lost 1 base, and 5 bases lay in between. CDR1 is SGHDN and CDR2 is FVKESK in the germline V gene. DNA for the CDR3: TGTGCCAGCAGCAGTCCGAACACTGAAGCTTTCTTT. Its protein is CASSSPNTEAFF.

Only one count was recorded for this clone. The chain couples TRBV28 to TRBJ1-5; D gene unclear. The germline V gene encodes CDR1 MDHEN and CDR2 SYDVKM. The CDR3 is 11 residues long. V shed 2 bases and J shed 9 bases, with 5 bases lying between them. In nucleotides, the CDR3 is TGTGCCAGCAGTTTAGGAAGGCCCCAGCATTTT. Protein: CASSLGRPQHF.

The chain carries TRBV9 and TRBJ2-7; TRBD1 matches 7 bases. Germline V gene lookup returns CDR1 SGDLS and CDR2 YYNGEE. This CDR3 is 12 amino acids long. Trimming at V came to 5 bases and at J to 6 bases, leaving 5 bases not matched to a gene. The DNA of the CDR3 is TGTGCCAGCAGTACAGGGGTCGGCGAGCAGTACTTC. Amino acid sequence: CASSTGVGEQYF.

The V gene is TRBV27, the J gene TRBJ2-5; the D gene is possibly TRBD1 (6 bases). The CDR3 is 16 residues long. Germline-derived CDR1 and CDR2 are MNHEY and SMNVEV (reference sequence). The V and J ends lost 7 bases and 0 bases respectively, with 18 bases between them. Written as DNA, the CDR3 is TGTGCCAGCAAGAGGCCAACAGGGCCAGACCAAGAGACCCAGTACTTC. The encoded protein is CASKRPTGPDQETQYF.

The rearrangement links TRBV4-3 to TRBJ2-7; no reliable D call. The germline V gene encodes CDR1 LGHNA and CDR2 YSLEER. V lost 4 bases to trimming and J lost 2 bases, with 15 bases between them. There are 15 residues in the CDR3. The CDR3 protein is CASSPGREAPYEQYF. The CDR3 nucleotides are TGCGCCAGCAGCCCAGGACGCGAGGCCCCCTACGAGCAGTACTTC.

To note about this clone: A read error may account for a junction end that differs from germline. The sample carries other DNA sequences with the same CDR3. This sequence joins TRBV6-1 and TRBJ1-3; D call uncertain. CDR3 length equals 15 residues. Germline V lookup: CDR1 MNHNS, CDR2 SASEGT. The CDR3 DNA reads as TGCGCCAGCAGTGAGGAGGCCCTCTCTGGAAACACCATATATTTT. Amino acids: CASSEEALSGNTIYF.

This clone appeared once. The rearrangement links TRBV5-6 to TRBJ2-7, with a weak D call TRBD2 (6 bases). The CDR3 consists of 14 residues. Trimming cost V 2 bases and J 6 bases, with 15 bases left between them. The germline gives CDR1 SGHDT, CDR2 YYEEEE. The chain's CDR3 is CASSLSDSGLEQYF. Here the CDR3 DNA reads TGTGCCAGCAGCTTAAGTGACAGCGGGCTCGAGCAGTACTTC.

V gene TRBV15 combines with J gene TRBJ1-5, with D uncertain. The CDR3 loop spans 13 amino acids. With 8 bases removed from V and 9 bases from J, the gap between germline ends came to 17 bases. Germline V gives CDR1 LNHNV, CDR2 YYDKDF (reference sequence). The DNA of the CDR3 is TGTGCCACCCAGGACGGAGCGAAATGGCCCCAGCATTTT. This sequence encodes CATQDGAKWPQHF.